The clone carrying this TCR beta chain appeared many times. The PCR employed 60 Vbeta primers together with 13 Jbeta primers. The method was immunoSEQ multiplex PCR; TCRdb's version includes in-frame clones alone and lacks a portion of them. The repertoire includes 100,000 to 150,000 clones, 60% to 85% of them detected once, and approximately 2% sits in the top ten. The data stem from a study of cytomegalovirus exposure and HLA in healthy donors. The CDR3 totals 17 residues. Germline V gene sequence: CDR1 SGHNT, CDR2 YYREEE (reference sequence). The V end was cut by 0 bases, the J end by 0 bases, with 10 bases between.

The specimen sequenced was PBMCs. This TCR was sampled from a man aged 50-59 years in good health and CMV-seronegative. V and J are TRBV5-4 and TRBJ1-6; D is unresolved. CDR3 region: CASSLDGQSSYNSPLHF. In nucleotides, the CDR3 is TGTGCCAGCAGCTTGGATGGGCAGAGCTCCTATAATTCACCCCTCCACTTT.